Given below is one T cell receptor beta chain in context. The sample holds other DNA sequences that translate to the same CDR3. The record originates from a study of shared clonotypes between healthy human individuals. The V gene's germline CDR1 is MNHEY and CDR2 SVGAGI. V was clipped by 2 bases and J by 4 bases; unmatched bases: 0. This CDR3 is 13 amino acids long. At the deep level, the assay was run. Using immunoSEQ multiplex PCR, the repertoire was profiled, and TCRdb retains in-frame clones only, with some absent. The table has 2 million to 2.5 million clones, 85% to 95% seen once. The specimen was naive CD4+ T cells from PBMCs. This sample's subset: CD45RA+ positively selected. The chain couples TRBV6-5 to TRBJ1-1, with 8 bases aligning to TRBD1. The source is a man aged 18 to 29 in good health. Some clones in this sample may be carry-over from other donors' samples. The CDR3 nucleotides read TGTGCCAGCAGTTACACAGGGGGCACTGAAGCTTTCTTT. This translates into CASSYTGGTEAFF.